This is a list of T cell receptor beta chains from one sample in a study of T cell responses to AZD1222 COVID-19 vaccine. Produced via immunoSEQ multiplex PCR; TCRdb's table is partial and in-frame only. The repertoire holds 85,000 to 130,000 clones, with approximately 93% as singletons. The source was peripheral blood, collected on day 0 of AZD1222 vaccination. These receptor sequences come from an adult in good health. The CDR3 runs from the conserved cysteine through the conserved F or W. A D gene is named only where the DNA matches it firmly. Clone size is stated in some rows and not others, as once, few, many or a class when expanded.

D gene	V gene	clone size	J gene	CDR3 DNA	CDR3 protein
-	TRBV5-1	-	TRBJ2-1	TGCGCCAGCAGCCCGCGACCCAACCTCTCCTACAATGAGCAGTTCTTC	CASSPRPNLSYNEQFF
TRBD1	TRBV7-8	few	TRBJ1-4	TGTGCCAGCAGTGAGAGGGACAGTAATGAAAAACTGTTTTTT	CASSERDSNEKLFF
-	TRBV27	-	TRBJ1-2	TGTGCCAGCAGTGTGAGGGGTCGTCACTATGGCTACACCTTC	CASSVRGRHYGYTF
-	TRBV25-1	-	TRBJ2-5	TGTGCCAGCAGTGAGGAACAGGGCGGTCAAGAGACCCAGTACTTC	CASSEEQGGQETQYF
TRBD1	TRBV2	-	TRBJ1-2	TGTGCCAGCAGTGAAGCGTCTGCCCCTTCAGGGGGGGACTATGGCTACACCTTC	CASSEASAPSGGDYGYTF
-	TRBV5-4	-	TRBJ2-2	TGTGCCAGCAGGTTCGACAGATACACCGGGGAGCTGTTTTTT	CASRFDRYTGELFF
TRBD2	TRBV11-3	-	TRBJ2-1	TGTGCCAGCAGCCTTAGCGGGAGTAATAACAATGAGCAGTTCTTC	CASSLSGSNNNEQFF
TRBD2	TRBV6-1	-	TRBJ2-4	TGTGCCAGCAGTGAAGGGCTAGCGGGAGCCAAAAACATTCAGTACTTC	CASSEGLAGAKNIQYF
-	TRBV5-1	few	TRBJ2-6	TGCGCCAGCAGCTTGGTAGGGGTTTTAAGCTCTGGGGCCAACGTCCTGACTTTC	CASSLVGVLSSGANVLTF
TRBD2	TRBV3-1/TRBV3-2	-	TRBJ2-1	TGTGCCAGCAGCCCCGGCACCTCTGGACTAGTCGGCAATGAGCAGTTCTTC	CASSPGTSGLVGNEQFF
TRBD1	TRBV4-1	-	TRBJ2-7	TGCGCCAGCAGCCATCCGGGACAGTCCTACGAGCAGTACTTC	CASSHPGQSYEQYF
-	TRBV10-3	-	TRBJ2-2	TGTGCCATCAGTGAGTCTAGGGTGAACACCGGGGAGCTGTTTTTT	CAISESRVNTGELFF
-	TRBV20-1	-	TRBJ1-1	TGCAGTGTTGGTGAAGCTTTCTTT	CSVGEAFF
-	TRBV7-9	-	TRBJ2-7	TGTGCCAGCAGCTTAGTTTGGGGAACGGGGGAGCAGTACTTC	CASSLVWGTGEQYF